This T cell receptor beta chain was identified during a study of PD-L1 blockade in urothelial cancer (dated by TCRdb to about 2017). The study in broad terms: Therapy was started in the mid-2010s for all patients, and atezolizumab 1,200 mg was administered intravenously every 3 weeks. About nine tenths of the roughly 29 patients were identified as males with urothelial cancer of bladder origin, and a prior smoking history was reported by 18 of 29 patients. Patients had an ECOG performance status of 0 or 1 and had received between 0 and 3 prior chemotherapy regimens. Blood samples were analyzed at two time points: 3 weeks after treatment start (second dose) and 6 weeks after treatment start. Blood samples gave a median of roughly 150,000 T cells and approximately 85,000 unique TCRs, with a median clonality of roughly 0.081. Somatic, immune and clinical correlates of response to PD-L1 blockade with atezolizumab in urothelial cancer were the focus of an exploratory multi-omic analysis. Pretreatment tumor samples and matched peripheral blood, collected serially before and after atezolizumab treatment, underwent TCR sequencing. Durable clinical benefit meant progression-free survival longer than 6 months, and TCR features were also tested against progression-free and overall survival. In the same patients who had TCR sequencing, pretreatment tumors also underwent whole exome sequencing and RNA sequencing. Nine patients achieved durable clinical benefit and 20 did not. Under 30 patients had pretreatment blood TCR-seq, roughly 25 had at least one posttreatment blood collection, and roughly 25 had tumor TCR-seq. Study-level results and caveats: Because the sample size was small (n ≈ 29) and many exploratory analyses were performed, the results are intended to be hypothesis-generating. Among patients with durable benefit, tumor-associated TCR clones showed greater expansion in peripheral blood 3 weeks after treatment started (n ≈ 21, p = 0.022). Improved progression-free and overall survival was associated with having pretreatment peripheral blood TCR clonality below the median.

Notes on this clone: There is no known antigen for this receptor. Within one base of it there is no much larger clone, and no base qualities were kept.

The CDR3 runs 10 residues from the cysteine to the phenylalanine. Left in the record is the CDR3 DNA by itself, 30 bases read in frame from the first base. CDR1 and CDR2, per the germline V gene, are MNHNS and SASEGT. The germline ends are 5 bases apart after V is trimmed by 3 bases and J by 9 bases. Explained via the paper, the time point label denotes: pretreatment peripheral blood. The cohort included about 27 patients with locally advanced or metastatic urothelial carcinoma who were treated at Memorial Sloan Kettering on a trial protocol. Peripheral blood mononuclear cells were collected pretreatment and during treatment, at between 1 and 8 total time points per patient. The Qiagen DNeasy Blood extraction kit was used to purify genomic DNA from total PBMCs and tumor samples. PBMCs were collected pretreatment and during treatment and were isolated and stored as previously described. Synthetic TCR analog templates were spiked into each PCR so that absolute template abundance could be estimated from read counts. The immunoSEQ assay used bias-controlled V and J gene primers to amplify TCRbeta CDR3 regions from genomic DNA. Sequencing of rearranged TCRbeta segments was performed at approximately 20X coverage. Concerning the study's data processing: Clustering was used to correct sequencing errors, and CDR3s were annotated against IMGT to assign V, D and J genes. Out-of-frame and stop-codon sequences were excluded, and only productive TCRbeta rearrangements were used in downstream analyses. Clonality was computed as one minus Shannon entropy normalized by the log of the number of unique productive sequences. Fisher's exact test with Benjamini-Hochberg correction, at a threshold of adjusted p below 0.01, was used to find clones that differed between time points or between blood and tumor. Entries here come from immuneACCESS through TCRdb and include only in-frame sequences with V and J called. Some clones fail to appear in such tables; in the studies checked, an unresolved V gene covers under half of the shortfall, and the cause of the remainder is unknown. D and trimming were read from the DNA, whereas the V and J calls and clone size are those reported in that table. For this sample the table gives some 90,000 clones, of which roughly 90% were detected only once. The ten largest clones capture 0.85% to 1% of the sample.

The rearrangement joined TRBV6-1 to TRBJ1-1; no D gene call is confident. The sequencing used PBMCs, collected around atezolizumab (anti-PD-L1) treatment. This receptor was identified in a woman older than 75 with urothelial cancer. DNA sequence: TGTGCCAGCAGTGAGTTTAAAGCTTTCTTT. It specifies CASSEFKAFF.